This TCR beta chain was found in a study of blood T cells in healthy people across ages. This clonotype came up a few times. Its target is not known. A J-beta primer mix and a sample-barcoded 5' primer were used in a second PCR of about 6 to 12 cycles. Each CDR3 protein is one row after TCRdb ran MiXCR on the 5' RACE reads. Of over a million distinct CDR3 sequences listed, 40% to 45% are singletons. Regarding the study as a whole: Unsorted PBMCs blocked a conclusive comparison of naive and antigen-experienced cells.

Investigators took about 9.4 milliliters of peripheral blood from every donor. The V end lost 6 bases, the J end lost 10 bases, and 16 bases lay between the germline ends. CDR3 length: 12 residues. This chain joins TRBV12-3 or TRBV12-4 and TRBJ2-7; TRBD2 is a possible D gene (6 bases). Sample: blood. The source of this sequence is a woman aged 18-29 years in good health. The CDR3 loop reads CASSPRAGQQYF. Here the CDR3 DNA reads TGTGCCAGCAGCCCACGTGCGGGGCAACAGTACTTC.